This T cell receptor (beta chain) was documented in a study of shared T cell receptors in the human thymus. Using immunoSEQ multiplex PCR, the repertoire was profiled, and TCRdb retains in-frame clones only, with some absent. The sample holds about 380,000 clones, just under 95% seen once. Germline lookup yields CDR1 LNHDA and CDR2 SQIVND (reference sequence). The ends were cut back, 4 bases at V and 1 base at J, with 12 bases in the middle. This CDR3 has 15 residues. V usage is TRBV19 and J usage is TRBJ2-3, with no clear D. The sample comprised thymocytes. This sequence was found in a human donor. The CDR3: CASSTLPTGTDTQYF. The CDR3 DNA follows: TGTGCCAGTAGTACCCTCCCTACAGGCACAGATACGCAGTATTTT.